The rows below give T cell receptor beta chains drawn from one sample of a study of identical twins. TCRdb re-derived calls from the 5' RACE reads in MiXCR, one entry per CDR3 protein. The sample includes around 490,000 distinct CDR3 sequences, around an eighth seen only once; the top ten take 0.95% to 1%. These data are also associated with another study on yellow fever vaccine responses in identical twins.

Sequenced input: CD4+ T cells sorted from blood. The receptors derive from a woman aged 18-29 years in good health. The CDR3 runs from the conserved cysteine through the conserved F or W. D genes are given only for firm matches. Clone size appears in some rows only: once, few, many, or a class for an expanded clone.

few,TRBJ2-5,TRBV10-3,TRBD2,14,CATGLAGGAETQYF,TGTGCCACCGGACTAGCGGGAGGCGCGGAGACCCAGTACTTC
many,TRBJ2-7,TRBV4-1,TRBD2,15,CASSHRASGSYEQYF,TGCGCCAGCAGCCACCGGGCTAGCGGGAGTTACGAGCAGTACTTC
NA,TRBJ2-3,TRBV28,TRBD2,19,CASSLGRGLAGGHTDTQYF,TGTGCCAGCAGTTTGGGCCGCGGGCTAGCGGGGGGACACACAGATACGCAGTATTTT
many,TRBJ1-1,TRBV12-3/TRBV12-4,NA,13,CASSSNMNTEAFF,TGTGCCAGCAGTTCTAACATGAACACTGAAGCTTTCTTT
few,TRBJ2-1,TRBV28,TRBD2,15,CASSYPSGSVHEQFF,TGTGCCAGCAGTTACCCTAGCGGGAGTGTTCATGAGCAGTTCTTC
few,TRBJ2-2,TRBV3-1,NA,14,CASSQTRVTGELFF,TGTGCCAGCAGCCAAACCAGGGTCACCGGGGAGCTGTTTTTT
many,TRBJ1-1,TRBV12-3/TRBV12-4,NA,14,CASTQGGTNTEAFF,TGTGCCAGCACCCAAGGGGGGACGAACACTGAAGCTTTCTTT
NA,TRBJ2-3,TRBV7-9,TRBD2,15,CASSPIAGRTDTQYF,TGTGCCAGCAGCCCGATAGCGGGGCGCACAGATACGCAGTATTTT
few,TRBJ2-2,TRBV5-4,NA,16,CASSTSPGPDTGELFF,TGTGCCAGCAGCACCTCTCCGGGTCCGGACACCGGGGAGCTGTTTTTT
NA,TRBJ2-2,TRBV6-5,NA,16,CASSYSGGFNTGELFF,TGTGCCAGCAGTTACTCGGGGGGATTCAACACCGGGGAGCTGTTTTTT
NA,TRBJ2-3,TRBV6-5,TRBD2,15,CASLRAGGRGDTQYF,TGTGCCAGCTTACGAGCGGGGGGCCGCGGAGATACGCAGTATTTT
few,TRBJ2-2,TRBV5-1,NA,15,CASSQDGRGTGELFF,TGCGCCAGCAGCCAGGACGGGCGGGGCACCGGGGAGCTGTTTTTT
many,TRBJ2-7,TRBV6-2/TRBV6-3,TRBD1,19,CASSNSGTGGELITYEQYF,TGTGCCAGCAGTAACTCCGGGACAGGGGGCGAATTGATCACCTACGAGCAGTACTTC
NA,TRBJ2-6,TRBV6-6,NA,13,CASRGTGANVLTF,TGTGCCAGCAGGGGGACTGGGGCCAACGTCCTGACTTTC
many,TRBJ2-7,TRBV5-5,NA,13,CASSPWGAYEQYF,TGTGCCAGCAGTCCTTGGGGAGCCTACGAGCAGTACTTC
NA,TRBJ1-2,TRBV12-5,NA,14,CASGTDRTNYGYTF,TGTGCTAGTGGTACTGACAGGACCAACTATGGCTACACCTTC
NA,TRBJ2-6,TRBV5-1,NA,15,CASSSSHSGANVLTF,TGCGCCAGCAGCTCCTCCCACTCTGGGGCCAACGTCCTGACTTTC
few,TRBJ2-7,TRBV25-1,NA,13,CASIAAFLYEQYF,TGTGCCAGCATCGCGGCATTCCTCTACGAGCAGTACTTC
NA,TRBJ2-1,TRBV6-4,NA,17,CASSDSPIWGAYNEQFF,TGTGCCAGCAGTGACTCTCCTATATGGGGCGCCTACAATGAGCAGTTCTTC
NA,TRBJ1-1,TRBV7-3,NA,15,CASSLLGLGNTEAFF,TGTGCCAGCAGCTTATTAGGACTCGGGAACACTGAAGCTTTCTTT
NA,TRBJ2-1,TRBV13,TRBD2,18,CASSSQRIMGGRGNEQFF,TGTGCCAGCAGCTCCCAGCGCATTATGGGAGGGCGGGGCAATGAGCAGTTCTTC
few,TRBJ2-7,TRBV5-6,TRBD1,15,CASSLGDRGDFEQYF,TGTGCCAGCAGCTTGGGGGACAGGGGAGATTTCGAGCAGTACTTC
NA,TRBJ2-7,TRBV28,NA,12,CASSLGWELQYF,TGTGCCAGCAGTTTAGGTTGGGAGCTGCAGTACTTC
few,TRBJ1-2,TRBV3-1,NA,14,CASSPGVRAEGYTF,TGTGCCAGCAGCCCTGGTGTGAGGGCGGAGGGCTACACCTTC
few,TRBJ1-1,TRBV19,NA,11,CASRQSTEAFF,TGTGCCAGCAGACAGAGCACTGAAGCTTTCTTT
few,TRBJ2-2,TRBV10-3,NA,16,CAISVFKGLDTGELFF,TGTGCCATCAGTGTGTTCAAGGGGTTGGATACCGGGGAGCTGTTTTTT
few,TRBJ2-1,TRBV15,NA,15,CATSRDGNRVNEQFF,TGTGCCACCAGCAGAGATGGAAACAGGGTTAATGAGCAGTTCTTC
NA,TRBJ2-7,TRBV29-1,TRBD1,12,CSVGQYVYEQYF,TGCAGCGTGGGACAGTACGTCTACGAGCAGTACTTC
NA,TRBJ2-7,TRBV20-1,TRBD2,17,CSARVSGRSGSRYEHYF,TGCAGTGCTAGAGTGTCGGGTCGGAGCGGGAGTCGGTACGAGCACTACTTC
NA,TRBJ2-5,TRBV28,TRBD2,14,CASSSGGLALNQYF,TGTGCCAGCAGTTCCGGGGGACTAGCTTTGAACCAGTACTTC
many,TRBJ2-1,TRBV7-9,NA,14,CASSLQGPYNEQFF,TGTGCCAGCAGCCTACAGGGACCGTACAATGAGCAGTTCTTC
NA,TRBJ2-2,TRBV5-5,NA,14,CASSFMYRTGELFF,TGTGCCAGCAGCTTCATGTATCGAACCGGGGAGCTGTTTTTT
many,TRBJ1-5,TRBV27,NA,16,CASSIRSDSLVQPQHF,TGTGCCAGCAGTATCCGGTCGGACAGTTTGGTTCAGCCCCAGCATTTT
few,TRBJ1-5,TRBV6-2/TRBV6-3,NA,15,CASSYVGVGNQPQHF,TGTGCCAGCAGTTATGTGGGGGTAGGCAATCAGCCCCAGCATTTT
NA,TRBJ2-3,TRBV12-3/TRBV12-4,TRBD2,15,CASSSQAGVFYTQYF,TGTGCCAGCAGTTCCCAAGCGGGAGTTTTTTACACGCAGTATTTT
few,TRBJ2-7,TRBV7-2,NA,15,CASRVGTKSSYEQYF,TGTGCCAGCAGGGTCGGGACGAAAAGCTCCTACGAGCAGTACTTC
many,TRBJ2-5,TRBV20-1,NA,16,CSARDRSRGGGETQYF,TGCAGTGCTAGAGATCGGAGCAGGGGGGGTGGGGAGACCCAGTACTTC
NA,TRBJ2-5,TRBV20-1,TRBD2,15,CSARFPREGRETQYF,TGCAGTGCTAGATTTCCCCGGGAGGGCCGAGAGACCCAGTACTTC
many,TRBJ2-7,TRBV20-1,NA,12,CSARGGPYEQYF,TGCAGTGCTAGAGGAGGCCCCTACGAGCAGTACTTC
few,TRBJ2-7,TRBV7-2,NA,12,CASSLQGRKQYF,TGTGCCAGCAGCTTACAGGGGCGCAAGCAGTACTTC
NA,TRBJ2-3,TRBV30,TRBD2,14,CACNLAGGSDTQYF,TGTGCCTGCAACCTAGCGGGGGGTTCAGATACGCAGTATTTT
NA,TRBJ1-4,TRBV5-1,TRBD1,14,CARCCQGAAEKLFF,TGCGCCAGGTGTTGTCAGGGGGCGGCGGAAAAACTGTTTTTT
NA,TRBJ1-3,TRBV7-8,NA,15,CASIGGETSGNTIYF,TGTGCCAGCATTGGAGGGGAAACCTCTGGAAACACCATATATTTT
NA,TRBJ1-2,TRBV29-1,TRBD1,11,CSARTGDGYTF,TGCAGCGCCCGGACAGGGGATGGCTACACCTTC
NA,TRBJ1-1,TRBV3-1,NA,14,CASSPGWGNTEAFF,TGTGCCAGCAGCCCGGGATGGGGGAACACTGAAGCTTTCTTT
NA,TRBJ1-3,TRBV12-3/TRBV12-4,NA,14,CASRIQGLVNTIYF,TGTGCCAGCAGGATACAGGGTTTAGTAAACACCATATATTTT